The sequence of this T cell receptor beta chain was determined in a study of vaccination and CD4 T cells after COVID-19. The V segment lost 3 bases and the J segment 0 bases; nucleotides outside the gene matches: 9. The CDR3 extends over 18 amino acids. Sample treatment: roughly ten-day PBMC culture with coronavirus spike peptide pools or control peptides (ViraFEST assay). With the Oncomine TCR Beta short-read assay, DNA from cultured CD4+ T cells was sequenced. TCRdb re-derived calls from the PCR reads in MiXCR, one entry per CDR3 protein. The data hold over 20,000 distinct CDR3 sequences, with 45% to 60% observed a single time. A remark on this clonotype: Its antigen is not identified.

The TCR originated in a human donor who had recovered from COVID-19. The rearrangement links TRBV23-1 to TRBJ2-7; 12 bases fit TRBD2. TRBV23-1 is an ORF, with its function uncertain. The sequencing sample was made of CD4+ T cells from blood, cultured in vitro. CDR3 DNA sequence: TGCGCCAGCAGTCATGCTAGCGGGAGGGCCCCCCGCTCCTACGAGCAGTACTTC. Its translation is CASSHASGRAPRSYEQYF.